What follows is one T cell receptor beta chain and its context. No antigen is known for it. V was trimmed by 0 bases and J by 1 base, leaving 9 bases between them. This CDR3 contains 15 residues. Germline loops: CDR1 LGHNA, CDR2 YSLEER. The sample belongs to a study of T-cell reconstitution after alpha-beta-depleted transplantation in children. Study observations and caveats: The origin of high day-60 TCRbeta diversity in some patients lay in surviving recipient T cells and thymic progenitors. Expanded graft clones numbering several hundred reportedly gave rise to alpha-beta T cells about two months after transplant. At one year after transplant, newly produced T cells mostly accounted for T-cell counts and diversity.

Preparing the TCRbeta library involved the use of unique molecular identifiers. TCRdb ran MiXCR on the PCR reads and lists one entry per CDR3 protein. The table records 300,000 to 400,000 distinct CDR3 sequences, 15% to 20% of them present only once. The TCR was taken from a male patient aged 2 to 10 who had a stem cell transplant for acute lymphoblastic leukemia, so the T cells may come from the graft donor. Specimen: PBMCs, mostly from graft donor cells, collected 360 days after TCRalphabeta/CD19-depleted stem cell transplant. This sequence joins TRBV4-3 and TRBJ2-5; weak D call: TRBD1 (5 bases). Here the CDR3 reads CASSQDRRAQETQYF. For the CDR3, the DNA is TGCGCCAGCAGCCAAGACCGCAGGGCCCAAGAGACCCAGTACTTC.